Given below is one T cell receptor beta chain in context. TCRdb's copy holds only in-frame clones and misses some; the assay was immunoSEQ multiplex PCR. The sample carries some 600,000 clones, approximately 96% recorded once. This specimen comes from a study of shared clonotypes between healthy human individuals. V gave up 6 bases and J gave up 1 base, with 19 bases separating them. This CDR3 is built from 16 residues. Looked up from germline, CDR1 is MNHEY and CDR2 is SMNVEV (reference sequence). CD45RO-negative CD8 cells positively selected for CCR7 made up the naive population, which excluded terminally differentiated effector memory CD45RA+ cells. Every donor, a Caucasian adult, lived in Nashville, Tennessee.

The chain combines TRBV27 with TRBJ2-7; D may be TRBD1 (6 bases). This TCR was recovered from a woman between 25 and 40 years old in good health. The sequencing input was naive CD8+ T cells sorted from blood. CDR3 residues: CASSSFMDSGSYEQYF. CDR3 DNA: TGTGCCAGCAGCAGTTTCATGGACAGCGGTTCCTACGAGCAGTACTTC.